This is a list of T cell receptor beta chains from one sample in a study of beta chain features in type 1 diabetes. Profiled with immunoSEQ multiplex PCR; TCRdb holds only in-frame clones, not every one. Among 500,000 to 650,000 clones listed, around 12% were seen once. The sequenced sample was naive CD4+ T cells from blood. Receptors were obtained from a man aged 25 to 40 with type 1 diabetes. Both conserved end residues are part of each CDR3. The D gene is left open where the match is weak. For some rows the clone size is stated as once, few or many, or as a class when expanded; others skip it.

V gene: TRBV5-4
clone size: few
J gene: TRBJ2-5
D gene: TRBD1
CDR3 DNA: TGTGCCAGCAGCCGGAACCAACAGGGGGCGGTGGGGACCCAGTACTTC
CDR3 protein: CASSRNQQGAVGTQYF

V gene: TRBV19
clone size: few
J gene: TRBJ2-7
D gene: TRBD1
CDR3 DNA: TGTGCCAGTAGCGAGGGACAGGGGACCTACGAGCAGTACTTC
CDR3 protein: CASSEGQGTYEQYF

V gene: TRBV10-2
clone size: NA
J gene: TRBJ1-5
D gene: NA
CDR3 DNA: TGCGCCAGCAGTGAACGGATCAATCAGCCCCAGCATTTT
CDR3 protein: CASSERINQPQHF

V gene: TRBV5-4
clone size: NA
J gene: TRBJ1-1
D gene: NA
CDR3 DNA: TGTGCCAGCAGCTCTCCAGGGAACGGGAACACTGAAGCTTTCTTT
CDR3 protein: CASSSPGNGNTEAFF

V gene: TRBV28
clone size: NA
J gene: TRBJ1-5
D gene: NA
CDR3 DNA: TGTGCCAGCAGTTTAGCTCAGGAAGGCAATCAGCCCCAGCATTTT
CDR3 protein: CASSLAQEGNQPQHF

V gene: TRBV7-9
clone size: NA
J gene: TRBJ1-1
D gene: NA
CDR3 DNA: TGTGCCAGCAGCCCAGGCGCCTTTTCAGACACTGAAGCTTTCTTT
CDR3 protein: CASSPGAFSDTEAFF

V gene: TRBV7-7
clone size: few
J gene: TRBJ1-1
D gene: NA
CDR3 DNA: TGTGCTAGCAGCTTCCATCTAATCACTGAAGCTTTCTTT
CDR3 protein: CASSFHLITEAFF

V gene: TRBV11-2
clone size: NA
J gene: TRBJ2-4
D gene: NA
CDR3 DNA: TGTGCCAGCAGCTACCGAGGTACCAAAAACATTCAGTACTTC
CDR3 protein: CASSYRGTKNIQYF

V gene: TRBV18
clone size: few
J gene: TRBJ1-4
D gene: TRBD1
CDR3 DNA: TGTGCCAGCTCACCACGGGGACAGGGTTCCAATGAAAAACTGTTTTTT
CDR3 protein: CASSPRGQGSNEKLFF

V gene: TRBV19
clone size: few
J gene: TRBJ2-3
D gene: TRBD2
CDR3 DNA: TGTGCCAGTAGTAAATGGGCAGGAGCGGGGACAGATACGCAGTATTTT
CDR3 protein: CASSKWAGAGTDTQYF

V gene: TRBV7-9
clone size: few
J gene: TRBJ2-3
D gene: TRBD2
CDR3 DNA: TGTGCCAGCAGCCCAGTAAGACTAGCGGGGACAGATACGCAGTATTTT
CDR3 protein: CASSPVRLAGTDTQYF

V gene: TRBV5-4
clone size: few
J gene: TRBJ2-7
D gene: TRBD2
CDR3 DNA: TGTGCCAGCAGCCTTCGGACTAGCGATGAGCAGTACTTC
CDR3 protein: CASSLRTSDEQYF

V gene: TRBV15
clone size: NA
J gene: TRBJ2-7
D gene: NA
CDR3 DNA: TGTGCCACCAGCAGAGATCGGTCGGGCAGCCCCTACGAGCAGTACTTC
CDR3 protein: CATSRDRSGSPYEQYF

V gene: TRBV14
clone size: NA
J gene: TRBJ2-2
D gene: NA
CDR3 DNA: TGTGCCAGCAGCCAACGGCTCCTGAACACCGGGGAGCTGTTTTTT
CDR3 protein: CASSQRLLNTGELFF

V gene: TRBV5-1
clone size: few
J gene: TRBJ1-6
D gene: NA
CDR3 DNA: TGCGCCAGCAGCTTGGGACAGGAGATCTCACCCCTCCACTTT
CDR3 protein: CASSLGQEISPLHF

V gene: TRBV11-2
clone size: few
J gene: TRBJ1-1
D gene: NA
CDR3 DNA: TGTGCCAGCAGCTCCCCATATGTGAACACTGAAGCTTTCTTT
CDR3 protein: CASSSPYVNTEAFF

V gene: TRBV7-3
clone size: NA
J gene: TRBJ1-6
D gene: TRBD1
CDR3 DNA: TGTGCCAGCAGCTTACATGGACAGGGGAATTCACCCCTCCACTTT
CDR3 protein: CASSLHGQGNSPLHF

V gene: TRBV7-2
clone size: NA
J gene: TRBJ2-7
D gene: TRBD1
CDR3 DNA: TGTGCCAGCAGCTCGGGACAGGGCGCATCCTACGAGCAGTACTTC
CDR3 protein: CASSSGQGASYEQYF

V gene: TRBV5-1
clone size: few
J gene: TRBJ1-4
D gene: TRBD1
CDR3 DNA: TGCGCCAGCAGACAGGGGACACCAACTAATGAAAAACTGTTTTTT
CDR3 protein: CASRQGTPTNEKLFF

V gene: TRBV19
clone size: few
J gene: TRBJ2-2
D gene: NA
CDR3 DNA: TGTGCCAGTAGTACACCCCATATACAGGGCGCCGGGGAGCTGTTTTTT
CDR3 protein: CASSTPHIQGAGELFF

V gene: TRBV5-1
clone size: NA
J gene: TRBJ2-5
D gene: TRBD1
CDR3 DNA: TGCGCCAGCAGCTTGGACCCAGGGGGTCAAGAGACCCAGTACTTC
CDR3 protein: CASSLDPGGQETQYF

V gene: TRBV7-2
clone size: NA
J gene: TRBJ1-1
D gene: NA
CDR3 DNA: TGTGCCAGCAGCTTAGCTTGGGAGAACACTGAAGCTTTCTTT
CDR3 protein: CASSLAWENTEAFF

V gene: TRBV2
clone size: NA
J gene: TRBJ2-7
D gene: TRBD2
CDR3 DNA: TGTGCCAGCAGTGAAGCCACTAGCGGGCGATATCGGCAGTACTTC
CDR3 protein: CASSEATSGRYRQYF

V gene: TRBV30
clone size: few
J gene: TRBJ1-4
D gene: NA
CDR3 DNA: TGTGCCTGGAGTGTAATCCAGGGAGAAAAACTGTTTTTT
CDR3 protein: CAWSVIQGEKLFF

V gene: TRBV7-2
clone size: few
J gene: TRBJ2-5
D gene: NA
CDR3 DNA: TGTGCCAGCAGCTTAGGGACCCGCCAAGAGACCCAGTACTTC
CDR3 protein: CASSLGTRQETQYF

V gene: TRBV12-5
clone size: few
J gene: TRBJ2-4
D gene: NA
CDR3 DNA: TGTGCTAGTGGTTTGTACCGGGAGGCCAAAAACATTCAGTACTTC
CDR3 protein: CASGLYREAKNIQYF

V gene: TRBV7-9
clone size: few
J gene: TRBJ2-2
D gene: NA
CDR3 DNA: TGTGCCAGCAGCCCTCCGGGGTCCCTGAACACCGGGGAGCTGTTTTTT
CDR3 protein: CASSPPGSLNTGELFF

V gene: TRBV19
clone size: NA
J gene: TRBJ2-5
D gene: TRBD1
CDR3 DNA: TGTGCCAGTAGAGTGACAGGGACGGAGACCCAGTACTTC
CDR3 protein: CASRVTGTETQYF

V gene: TRBV4-1
clone size: few
J gene: TRBJ2-1
D gene: TRBD1
CDR3 DNA: TGCGCCAGCAGCCAAGACCGGGGCGGGGACAGGCGAAAGAATGAGCAGTTCTTC
CDR3 protein: CASSQDRGGDRRKNEQFF

V gene: TRBV9
clone size: NA
J gene: TRBJ1-2
D gene: TRBD1
CDR3 DNA: TGTGCCAGCAGCGCGAGAACCGGGACAGGGGTAGGCTACACCTTC
CDR3 protein: CASSARTGTGVGYTF

V gene: TRBV14
clone size: few
J gene: TRBJ1-2
D gene: NA
CDR3 DNA: TGTGCCAGCAGCCCCTTACGGGGCCCCTATGGCTACACCTTC
CDR3 protein: CASSPLRGPYGYTF

V gene: TRBV14
clone size: NA
J gene: TRBJ2-5
D gene: NA
CDR3 DNA: TGTGCCAGCAGCCCCGGTCGCGGAGGGGGATTTGGGACCCAGTACTTC
CDR3 protein: CASSPGRGGGFGTQYF

V gene: TRBV4-3
clone size: NA
J gene: TRBJ2-3
D gene: TRBD2
CDR3 DNA: TGCGCCAGCAGCCAAGTTTCTAGCGGGGCTAGCACAGATACGCAGTATTTT
CDR3 protein: CASSQVSSGASTDTQYF

V gene: TRBV7-9
clone size: NA
J gene: TRBJ1-4
D gene: TRBD1
CDR3 DNA: TGTGCCAGCAGCTTACAGGGGACAGGCAGTGAAAAACTGTTTTTT
CDR3 protein: CASSLQGTGSEKLFF

V gene: TRBV7-6
clone size: NA
J gene: TRBJ2-6
D gene: TRBD1
CDR3 DNA: TGTGCCAGCAGCTTAGGGAGAGGGGGCCCCGGGGCCAACGTCCTGACTTTC
CDR3 protein: CASSLGRGGPGANVLTF

V gene: TRBV19
clone size: few
J gene: TRBJ2-7
D gene: TRBD1
CDR3 DNA: TGTGCCAGTAGTACCCACAGGGGCTCCTACGAGCAGTACTTC
CDR3 protein: CASSTHRGSYEQYF

V gene: TRBV10-3
clone size: many
J gene: TRBJ2-2
D gene: NA
CDR3 DNA: TGTGCCATCAGTGAGTTCGGCGGGGAGCTGTTTTTT
CDR3 protein: CAISEFGGELFF

V gene: TRBV2
clone size: few
J gene: TRBJ2-7
D gene: NA
CDR3 DNA: TGTGCCAGCAGTGACGACACCTCCCGGCAGTACTTC
CDR3 protein: CASSDDTSRQYF

V gene: TRBV29-1
clone size: NA
J gene: TRBJ1-1
D gene: TRBD1
CDR3 DNA: TGCAGCGTTGCCCCCCGGTTCCAGGGGGCTGAAGCTTTCTTT
CDR3 protein: CSVAPRFQGAEAFF

V gene: TRBV5-4
clone size: few
J gene: TRBJ1-2
D gene: NA
CDR3 DNA: TGTGCCAGCAGCTTACAGGGCCTCGAGGGCTACACCTTC
CDR3 protein: CASSLQGLEGYTF

V gene: TRBV25-1
clone size: NA
J gene: TRBJ1-2
D gene: NA
CDR3 DNA: TGTGCCAGCAGCCCCCTGGGGAGCTATGGCTACACCTTC
CDR3 protein: CASSPLGSYGYTF

V gene: TRBV7-9
clone size: few
J gene: TRBJ2-6
D gene: TRBD1
CDR3 DNA: TGTGCCAGCAGCCCCCGCCCGACAGGGAACTCTGGGGCCAACGTCCTGACTTTC
CDR3 protein: CASSPRPTGNSGANVLTF

V gene: TRBV29-1
clone size: NA
J gene: TRBJ1-1
D gene: NA
CDR3 DNA: TGCAGCGTTGAAGTTCGGGGCCGGAACACTGAAGCTTTCTTT
CDR3 protein: CSVEVRGRNTEAFF

V gene: TRBV16
clone size: few
J gene: TRBJ1-2
D gene: NA
CDR3 DNA: TGTGCCAGCAGCCAATCTGGCACACAAGGCTATGGCTACACCTTC
CDR3 protein: CASSQSGTQGYGYTF

V gene: TRBV11-3
clone size: NA
J gene: TRBJ2-1
D gene: TRBD1
CDR3 DNA: TGTGCCAGCAGGCGACAGGGGGCGAATGAGCAGTTCTTC
CDR3 protein: CASRRQGANEQFF

V gene: TRBV5-1
clone size: few
J gene: TRBJ2-3
D gene: NA
CDR3 DNA: TGCGCCAGCAGCGAGGGATTTACAGGGTCCGGCACAGATACGCAGTATTTT
CDR3 protein: CASSEGFTGSGTDTQYF

V gene: TRBV19
clone size: few
J gene: TRBJ2-3
D gene: TRBD1
CDR3 DNA: TGTGCCAGTAGTATACTCGGACAGGGGACAGATACGCAGTATTTT
CDR3 protein: CASSILGQGTDTQYF